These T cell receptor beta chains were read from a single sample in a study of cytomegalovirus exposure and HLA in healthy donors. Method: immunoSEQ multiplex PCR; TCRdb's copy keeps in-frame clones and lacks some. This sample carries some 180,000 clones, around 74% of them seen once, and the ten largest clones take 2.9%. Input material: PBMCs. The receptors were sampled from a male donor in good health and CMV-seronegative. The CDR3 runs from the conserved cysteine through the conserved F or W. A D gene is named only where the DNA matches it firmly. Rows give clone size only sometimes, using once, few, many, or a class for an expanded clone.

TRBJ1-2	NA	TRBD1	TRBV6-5	CASSSGQGRDGYTF	TGTGCCAGCAGTTCGGGACAGGGGCGCGATGGCTACACCTTC
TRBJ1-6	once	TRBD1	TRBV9	CASSVSDRNNSPLHF	TGTGCCAGCAGCGTCTCGGACAGGAATAATTCACCCCTCCACTTT
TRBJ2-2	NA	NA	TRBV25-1	CASSEGGTNTGELFF	TGTGCCAGCAGTGAAGGAGGGACGAACACCGGGGAGCTGTTTTTT
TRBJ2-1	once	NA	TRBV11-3	CASSLSHRSYNEQFF	TGTGCCAGCAGCTTAAGCCATCGCTCCTACAATGAGCAGTTCTTC
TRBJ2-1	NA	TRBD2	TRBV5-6	CASSYQTSGGHNEQFF	TGTGCCAGCAGCTACCAGACTAGCGGGGGGCACAATGAGCAGTTCTTC
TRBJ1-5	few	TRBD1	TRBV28	CASTTGNYQPQHF	TGTGCCAGCACGACAGGGAATTATCAGCCCCAGCATTTT
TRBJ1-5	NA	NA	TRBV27	CASSPDRTLGPQHF	TGTGCCAGCAGTCCAGACAGGACCTTGGGGCCCCAGCATTTT
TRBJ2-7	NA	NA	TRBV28	CASSFRLVGEQYF	TGTGCCAGCAGTTTTAGGCTAGTGGGCGAGCAGTACTTC
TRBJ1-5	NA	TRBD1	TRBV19	CASSTQGAGNQPQHF	TGTGCCAGTAGTACACAGGGGGCCGGCAATCAGCCCCAGCATTTT
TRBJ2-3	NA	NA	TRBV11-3	CASSSRSEDTQYF	TGTGCCAGCAGCTCTCGATCGGAGGATACGCAGTATTTT
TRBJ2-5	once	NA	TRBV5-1	CASSLGTVEGEQYF	TGCGCCAGCAGTCTCGGGACGGTCGAGGGGGAGCAGTACTTC
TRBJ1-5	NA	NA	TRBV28	CASGPWWPQHF	TGTGCCAGCGGCCCCTGGTGGCCCCAGCATTTT
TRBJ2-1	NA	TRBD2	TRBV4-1	CASSTRPGTRISNEQFF	TGCGCCAGCAGCACACGTCCCGGGACTAGGATCTCCAATGAGCAGTTCTTC
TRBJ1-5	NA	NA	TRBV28	CASSLVAQPQHF	TGTGCCAGCAGTTTGGTAGCTCAGCCCCAGCATTTT
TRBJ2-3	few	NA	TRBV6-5	CASKPDWQDTQYF	TGTGCCAGCAAACCGGACTGGCAAGATACGCAGTATTTT
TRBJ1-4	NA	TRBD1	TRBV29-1	CSARQGPNEKLFF	TGCAGCGCCCGACAGGGTCCTAATGAAAAACTGTTTTTT
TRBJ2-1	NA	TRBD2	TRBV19	CASSIASGSSYNEQFF	TGTGCCAGTAGTATCGCTAGCGGGAGCTCCTACAATGAGCAGTTCTTC
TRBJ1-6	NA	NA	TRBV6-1	CASRDRNYNSPLHF	TGTGCCAGCAGGGACAGAAACTATAATTCACCCCTCCACTTT
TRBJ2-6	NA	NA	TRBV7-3	CASSLRTQLSSGANVLTF	TGTGCCAGCAGCTTAAGAACACAGTTAAGCTCTGGGGCCAACGTCCTGACTTTC
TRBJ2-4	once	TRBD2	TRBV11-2	CASSFGGGGNLAKNIQYF	TGTGCCAGCAGCTTTGGCGGCGGGGGAAATCTAGCCAAAAACATTCAGTACTTC
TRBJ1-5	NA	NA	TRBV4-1	CASSQGIYSNQPQHF	TGCGCCAGCAGCCAAGGCATCTATAGCAATCAGCCCCAGCATTTT
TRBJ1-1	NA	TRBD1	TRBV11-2	CASSPTGVWAEAFF	TGTGCCAGCAGCCCCACAGGGGTTTGGGCTGAAGCTTTCTTT
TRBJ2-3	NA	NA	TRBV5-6	CASSLDVGTSNWYTQYF	TGTGCCAGCAGCTTGGATGTCGGGACAAGCAATTGGTATACGCAGTATTTT
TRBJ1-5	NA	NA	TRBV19	CASTSPTGMYQPQHF	TGTGCCAGTACCTCACCGACGGGGATGTATCAGCCCCAGCATTTT
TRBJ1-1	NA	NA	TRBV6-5	CASSYSGVGRTEAFF	TGTGCCAGCAGTTACTCGGGGGTGGGGAGGACTGAAGCTTTCTTT
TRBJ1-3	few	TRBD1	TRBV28	CASSLMMTGPVGNTIYF	TGTGCCAGCAGTTTAATGATGACAGGGCCCGTCGGAAACACCATATATTTT
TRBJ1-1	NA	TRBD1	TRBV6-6	CASSGTGGGSTEAFF	TGTGCCAGCAGCGGGACAGGGGGCGGGAGCACTGAAGCTTTCTTT
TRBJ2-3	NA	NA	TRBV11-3	CASSLTRGTDTQYF	TGTGCCAGCAGCTTAACCAGGGGCACAGATACGCAGTATTTT
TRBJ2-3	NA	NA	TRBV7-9	CASQLGFLTDTQYF	TGTGCCAGCCAACTAGGATTTTTGACAGATACGCAGTATTTT
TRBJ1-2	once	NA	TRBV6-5	CASSYSPGDHYGYTF	TGTGCCAGCAGTTACTCGCCAGGCGATCATTATGGCTACACCTTC
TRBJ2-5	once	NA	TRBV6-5	CASTSQTTQETQYF	TGTGCCAGCACCTCTCAAACTACACAAGAGACCCAGTACTTC
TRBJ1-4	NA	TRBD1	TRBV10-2	CASRQGALGEKLFF	TGCGCCAGCAGGCAGGGGGCGTTAGGTGAAAAACTGTTTTTT
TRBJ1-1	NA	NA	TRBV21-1	CASRDRATDTEAFF	TGTGCCAGCAGGGACAGGGCGACGGACACTGAAGCTTTCTTT
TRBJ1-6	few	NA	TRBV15	CATSRVVYNSPLHF	TGTGCCACCAGCAGAGTAGTCTATAATTCACCCCTCCACTTT
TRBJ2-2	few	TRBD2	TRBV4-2	CASSQVYSGGRLTGELFF	TGTGCCAGCAGCCAAGTTTATTCGGGGGGGCGGCTGACCGGGGAGCTGTTTTTT